The 27 T cell receptor beta chains below all came from one sample that was sequenced in a study of CD8+CD57+ T cells in acquired aplastic anemia. The use of genomic DNA as template underpinned the TCR beta VDJ and CDR3 profiling. MiXCR, run by TCRdb on the reads, gives a single entry per CDR3 protein. The sample lists 150,000 to 200,000 distinct CDR3 sequences, 35% to 55% occurring once. The sample taken for sequencing was sorted CD4+, CD8+, or CD8+CD57+ T cells (not recorded which) from PBMCs. These receptors were collected from a human donor in good health.

The chain couples TRBV7-2 to TRBJ2-4; D may be TRBD2 (5 bases). V was trimmed by 6 bases and J by 4 bases, leaving 16 bases between them. Germline loops: CDR1 SGHTA, CDR2 FQGNSA. CDR3 size: 15 residues. The DNA of the CDR3 is TGTGCCAGCAGTCTCCATCCCCGGGAAAAAAACATTCAGTACTTC. Protein: CASSLHPREKNIQYF.

This clonotype was observed a few times. This chain joins TRBV7-8 and TRBJ2-5; the D is unclear. This CDR3 contains 14 residues. Germline values: CDR1 SGHVS, CDR2 FQNEAQ. The V end was cut by 3 bases, the J end by 1 base, with 9 bases between. DNA for the CDR3: TGTGCCAGCAGCTTCCGCCGGATCCAAGAGACCCAGTACTTC. It translates to CASSFRRIQETQYF.

At least ten counts were recorded for this clonotype. The chain uses TRBV5-1 and TRBJ1-5; 7 bases fit TRBD1. This CDR3 has 14 residues. Germline loops: CDR1 SGHRS, CDR2 YFSETQ. J gave up 2 bases and V 4 bases, and 3 bases lay outside the gene matches. CDR3 loop: CASSAGQGNQPQHF. In DNA, the CDR3 is TGCGCCAGCAGCGCAGGACAGGGCAATCAGCCCCAGCATTTT.

The chain carries TRBV7-9 and TRBJ2-7; 7 nucleotides align to TRBD1. Germline trimming cut 3 bases from V and 5 bases from J; bases unmatched to any gene: 7. CDR3 length: 14 residues. Germline V gene lookup returns CDR1 SEHNR and CDR2 FQNEAQ (reference sequence). The CDR3 DNA reads TGTGCCAGCAGCTTGACAGGGTTAAGTGACGAGCAGTACTTC. Translating it yields CASSLTGLSDEQYF.

The V gene is TRBV7-6, the J gene TRBJ1-2; 9 nucleotides match TRBD1. The CDR3 is 15 residues long. Germline lookup yields CDR1 SGHVS and CDR2 FNYEAQ. V lost 1 base, J lost 8 bases, and 8 bases stayed unmatched. The CDR3 spells CASSLDETGGGGYTF. In DNA, the CDR3 is TGTGCCAGCAGCTTAGACGAGACAGGGGGAGGCGGCTACACCTTC.

This clonotype was seen many times. This chain uses TRBV5-1 with TRBJ1-1; 9 nucleotides line up with TRBD1. The V gene end was trimmed by 2 bases and the J gene end by 4 bases; junction bases not matched to a gene: 6. The length of the CDR3 is 15 residues. CDR1 is SGHRS and CDR2 is YFSETQ in the germline V gene. CDR3 in amino acids: CASSFRTGVGTEAFF. The CDR3 nucleotides read TGCGCCAGCAGCTTCCGGACAGGGGTGGGCACTGAAGCTTTCTTT.

This clonotype showed up many times. This rearrangement joins TRBV7-8 to TRBJ2-7; no clear D gene. V lost 1 base and J lost 2, with 9 bases in between. Germline loops: CDR1 SGHVS, CDR2 FQNEAQ. This CDR3 is 14 amino acids long. The CDR3 spells CASSLVAGTYEQYF. CDR3 sequence (DNA): TGTGCCAGCAGCTTAGTAGCCGGTACCTACGAGCAGTACTTC.

This clonotype appeared many times. The chain's CDR3 is CASSLVDGRGRNEQYF. The CDR3 nucleotides are TGTGCCAGCAGCTTAGTAGACGGCAGGGGAAGAAACGAGCAGTACTTC. The chain carries TRBV7-2 and TRBJ2-7; tentatively, D is TRBD1 (6 bases). The CDR3 is made up of 16 amino acids. Germline values: CDR1 SGHTA, CDR2 FQGNSA. V was cut by 1 base and J by 5 bases, with 18 bases left in between.

The rearrangement joins TRBV5-4 to TRBJ1-2; the match to TRBD1 covers 10 bases. After removal of 2 bases from V and 5 bases from J, the junction contained 6 bases not matched to a gene. This CDR3 has 15 residues. Germline V gene lookup returns CDR1 SGHNT and CDR2 YYREEE (reference sequence). The CDR3 bases are TGTGCCAGCAGCTTCCCGCCGGGACAGGGGTATGGCTACACCTTC. This translates into CASSFPPGQGYGYTF.

This clonotype was seen more than once but under ten times. The chain carries TRBV27 and TRBJ2-7; 7 bases map to TRBD1. The V gene end was trimmed by 4 bases and the J gene end by 2 bases; junction bases not matched to a gene: 5. The CDR3 has 14 residues. Germline values: CDR1 MNHEY, CDR2 SMNVEV (reference sequence). CDR3 loop: CASSSLQGTYEQYF. The CDR3 region has the DNA TGTGCCAGCAGTTCATTACAGGGGACCTACGAGCAGTACTTC.

This chain uses TRBV3-1 with TRBJ2-5; 10 bases are shared with TRBD2. CDR1 LGHDT and CDR2 YNNKEL come from the germline V gene (reference sequence). This CDR3 contains 17 residues. The V segment lost 2 bases and the J segment 1 base; nucleotides outside the gene matches: 7. CDR3 sequence (DNA): TGTGCCAGCAGCCAAACGCTCGGGACTAGCGCCCAAGAGACCCAGTACTTC. Protein sequence: CASSQTLGTSAQETQYF.

The chain carries TRBV28 and TRBJ1-6; D is uncertain. The length of the CDR3 is 15 residues. V was trimmed by 5 bases and J by 5 bases, leaving 13 bases between them. Germline loops: CDR1 MDHEN, CDR2 SYDVKM. The CDR3 DNA reads TGTGCCAGCAGTGGAAGGAGGTACGATAATTCACCCCTCCACTTT. The encoded protein is CASSGRRYDNSPLHF.

The J gene is TRBJ2-2, the V gene TRBV7-9; tentatively, D is TRBD2 (5 bases). CDR3 length equals 13 residues. V lost 6 bases to trimming and J lost 4 bases, with 9 bases between them. Germline-derived CDR1 and CDR2 are SEHNR and FQNEAQ (reference sequence). The CDR3 region has the DNA TGTGCCAGCAGTTTTCGGGGCACCGGGGAGCTGTTTTTT. Its protein is CASSFRGTGELFF.

At least ten counts were recorded for this clonotype. V gene TRBV7-8 combines with J gene TRBJ2-2; D possibly uses TRBD1 or TRBD2 (5 bases each). Germline-derived CDR1 and CDR2 are SGHVS and FQNEAQ. The germline V and J ends were trimmed by 1 base and 4 bases, with 13 bases remaining between them. This CDR3 comprises 16 residues. CDR3 region: CASSLDGFGGTGELFF. The DNA for the CDR3 is TGTGCCAGCAGCTTAGATGGGTTTGGGGGCACCGGGGAGCTGTTTTTT.

The chain uses TRBV5-4 and TRBJ1-1; perhaps TRBD1 as D (6 bases). Germline assignment: CDR1 SGHNT and CDR2 YYREEE (reference sequence). Trimming pared 0 bases from V and 1 base from J, leaving 10 bases between. The CDR3 covers 15 residues. CDR3 loop: CASSLAVGGNTEAFF. In nucleotides, the CDR3 is TGTGCCAGCAGCTTGGCCGTAGGGGGGAACACTGAAGCTTTCTTT.

V is TRBV15 and J is TRBJ2-3; 9 bases align to TRBD2. V dropped 10 bases and J dropped 0; count of bases not matched to a gene: 14. This CDR3 is 17 amino acids long. The germline V gene encodes CDR1 LNHNV and CDR2 YYDKDF (reference sequence). The CDR3 nucleotides are TGTGCCAGCCCACCACTTAGCGGGGGCCCTAGCACAGATACGCAGTATTTT. It codes for CASPPLSGGPSTDTQYF.

This clonotype showed up just once. The gene calls are TRBV7-2 and TRBJ2-3; 7 bases agree with TRBD1. The germline gives CDR1 SGHTA, CDR2 FQGNSA. V gave up 5 bases and J gave up 3 bases; unmatched junction bases: 5. CDR3 size: 14 residues. As DNA, the CDR3 is TGTGCCAGCAGCCCACAGGGGCAAACAGATACGCAGTATTTT. Encoded protein: CASSPQGQTDTQYF.

This clonotype was counted only a few times. This may stem from a read error, because a much larger clone lies one nucleotide away. The V gene is TRBV5-1, the J gene TRBJ1-1; D is possibly TRBD1 (5 bases). This CDR3 contains 16 residues. The germline CDR1 and CDR2 sequences are SGHRS and YFSETQ. Trimming left V 5 bases short and J 4 bases short, with 21 bases between. CDR3 protein: CASRPDSYYMSTEAFF. CDR3 sequence (DNA): TGCGCCAGCAGACCCGACAGCTACTACATGAGCACTGAAGCTTTCTTT.

This clonotype was counted only a few times. The rearrangement uses TRBV7-8 and TRBJ1-3; D uncertain. Germline loops: CDR1 SGHVS, CDR2 FQNEAQ. V was trimmed by 5 bases and J by 0 bases, leaving 11 bases between them. This CDR3 contains 15 residues. The CDR3 DNA reads TGTGCCAGCAGCGTTCAGGTTTACTCTGGAAACACCATATATTTT. Its protein is CASSVQVYSGNTIYF.

This clonotype was seen more than once but under ten times. This chain connects TRBV25-1 to TRBJ1-2; no clear D gene. CDR1 and CDR2 from the germline V gene are MGHDK and SYGVNS. The CDR3 has 15 amino acids. Trimming removed 0 bases at V and 4 bases at J, with 12 bases between. CDR3 DNA sequence: TGTGCCAGCAGTGAATATTTAGAGGATAGCTATGGCTACACCTTC. Its protein product is CASSEYLEDSYGYTF.

This clonotype has just a few counts. The V call is TRBV7-7, the J call TRBJ2-7; the D is unclear. CDR3 length: 13 residues. The germline CDR1 and CDR2 sequences are SSHAT and FNYEAQ (reference sequence). V was cut by 8 bases and J by 4 bases, with 15 bases left in between. CDR3 coding DNA: TGTGCCAGCTCAGGCAGAGGCTCATACGAGCAGTACTTC. Amino acids: CASSGRGSYEQYF.

This clonotype was counted at least ten times. The V gene is TRBV19, the J gene TRBJ2-1; 8 bases agree with TRBD2. Germline CDR1 is LNHDA and CDR2 is SQIVND (reference sequence). The CDR3 extends over 15 amino acids. J lost 2 bases, V lost 3 bases, and 3 bases had no gene match. CDR3 sequence: CASSMERGTYNEQFF. In nucleotides, the CDR3 is TGTGCCAGTAGTATGGAGCGGGGGACCTACAATGAGCAGTTCTTC.

This clonotype was observed once. The CDR3 here is CSARDPRQGVNEKLFF. For the CDR3, the DNA is TGCAGTGCTAGAGATCCCCGGCAGGGCGTTAATGAAAAACTGTTTTTT. This chain joins TRBV20-1 and TRBJ1-4; maybe TRBD1 (5 bases). Germline CDR1 reads DFQATT; CDR2 reads SNEGSKA (reference sequence). Trimming took 0 bases from V and 4 from J, leaving 15 bases between them. This CDR3 has 16 residues.

The chain combines TRBV13 with TRBJ2-7; TRBD2 matches 12 bases. Germline-derived CDR1 and CDR2 are PRHDT and FYEKMQ (reference sequence). The CDR3 is 15 residues long. V shed 5 bases, J shed 7 bases, and the junction held 9 bases outside the gene matches. CDR3 residues: CASSMASGGAWEQYF. The CDR3, as DNA: TGTGCCAGCAGCATGGCTAGCGGGGGGGCATGGGAGCAGTACTTC.

The V and J genes are TRBV11-2 and TRBJ1-5; D ambiguous. Germline values: CDR1 SGHAT, CDR2 FQNNGV. Trimming took 0 bases from V and 0 from J, leaving 3 bases between them. The length of the CDR3 is 14 residues. CDR3 nucleotides: TGTGCCAGCAGCTTAGATAGTAGCAATCAGCCCCAGCATTTT. It yields the protein CASSLDSSNQPQHF.

This clonotype turned up a few times. The chain links TRBV10-3 to TRBJ1-2; TRBD1 aligns across 11 bases. The CDR3 is 16 amino acids. The germline V gene encodes CDR1 ENHRY and CDR2 SYGVKD. V lost 0 bases and J lost 7; bases outside the gene matches: 7. CDR3 bases: TGTGCCATCAGTGAGTCAGTTGGACAGGGGGCTGGTGGCTACACCTTC. It specifies CAISESVGQGAGGYTF.

The rearrangement uses TRBV2 and TRBJ2-2, with a tentative D call TRBD2 (6 bases). The CDR3 spans 11 residues. The germline V gene encodes CDR1 SNHLY and CDR2 FYNNEI. Trimming took off 11 bases at V and 12 bases at J, with 16 bases between the two ends. The CDR3 coding sequence is TGTGCCCCACGGACGGGGGAAAAGCTGTTTTTT. Protein product: CAPRTGEKLFF.